This T cell receptor beta chain is drawn from a study of Ad26.COV2.S vaccination and SARS-CoV-2 variants. Study in general: Ad26.COV2.S arm of COV1001 included the donor. Ad26.COV2.S, an intramuscular injection, was given once or twice 56 days apart.

Study-level points and caveats: Analyses that measured TCR breadth and depth may have underestimated total T cell responses. Those who received the vaccine showed greater spike-specific TCR breadth than those given placebo.

Repertoires were generated with immunoSEQ multiplex PCR, while TCRdb's copy carries only in-frame clones and drops some. The table has around 450,000 clones, roughly 87% seen once; the top ten hold about 2.5%. Details on this clone: What it binds is not known.

Germline V gene data show CDR1 as LGHDT and CDR2 as YNNKEL (reference sequence). Trimming removed 4 bases at V and 2 bases at J, with 12 bases between. The CDR3 sequence is 15 residues long. The treatment here: approximately 18 received Ad26.COV2.S at low or high dose, single or two shots; roughly five received placebo; per-sample allocation not given. Sampling happened 63 days after the first vaccine or placebo injection. The starting material was peripheral blood, obtained in a trial of Ad26.COV2.S vaccine versus placebo. The receptor was isolated from a person between 18 and 65 years old who received the Ad26.COV2.S COVID-19 vaccine or a placebo. This sequence joins TRBV3-1 (or the pseudogene TRBV3-2) and TRBJ2-1; a weak D match, TRBD1 (5 bases). The CDR3 is CASSPQGTTYNEQFF. CDR3 DNA: TGTGCCAGCAGCCCCCAGGGAACTACCTACAATGAGCAGTTCTTC.